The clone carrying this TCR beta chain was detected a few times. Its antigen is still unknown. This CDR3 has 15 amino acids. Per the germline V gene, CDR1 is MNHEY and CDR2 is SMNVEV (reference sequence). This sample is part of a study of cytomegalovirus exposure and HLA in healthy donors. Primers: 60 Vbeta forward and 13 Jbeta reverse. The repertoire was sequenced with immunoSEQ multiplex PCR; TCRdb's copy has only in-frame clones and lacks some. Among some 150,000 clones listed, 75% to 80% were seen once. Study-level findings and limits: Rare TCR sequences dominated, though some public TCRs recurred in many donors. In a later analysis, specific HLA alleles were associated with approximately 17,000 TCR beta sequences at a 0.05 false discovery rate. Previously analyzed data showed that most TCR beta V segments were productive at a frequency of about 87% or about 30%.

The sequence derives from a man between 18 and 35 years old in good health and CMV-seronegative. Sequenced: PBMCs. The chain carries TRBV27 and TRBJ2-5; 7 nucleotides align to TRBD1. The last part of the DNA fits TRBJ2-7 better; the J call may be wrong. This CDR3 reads CASSLGLPQGDEQYF. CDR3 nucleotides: TGTGCCAGCAGTTTAGGCCTACCCCAGGGGGACGAGCAGTACTTC.